Sequencing of this TCR beta chain was carried out in a study of identical twins. Study observations and caveats: Those out-of-frame alpha sequences shared by twins showed an excess of low generation probability. Fewer insertions were carried by abundant cord blood beta clonotypes, but none was seen in memory repertoires. Possibly, invariant MAIT and iNKT cells partly confounded zero-insertion analyses.

A note on this clonotype: Its antigen is not identified.

This CDR3 region has 14 residues. V shed 3 bases, J shed 4 bases, and the junction held 8 bases outside the gene matches. CDR1 is DFQATT and CDR2 is SNEGSKA in the germline V gene (reference sequence). Each CDR3 protein is one row after TCRdb ran MiXCR on the 5' RACE reads. The sample carries 1.5 million to 2 million distinct CDR3 sequences, less than 40% recorded once. This TCR was recovered from a newborn girl in good health. The sample taken for sequencing was cord blood. The genes are TRBV20-1 and TRBJ1-2, with 7 bases fitting TRBD1. The DNA of the CDR3 is TGCAGTGCTAGCCTTATTGCAGGGGGCTATGGCTACACCTTC. Protein: CSASLIAGGYGYTF.